The 15 T cell receptor beta chains below all came from one sample that was sequenced in a study of cytomegalovirus exposure and HLA in healthy donors. With 60 Vbeta and 13 Jbeta primers, the PCR was carried out. Repertoires were generated with immunoSEQ multiplex PCR, while TCRdb's copy carries only in-frame clones and drops some. Altogether approximately 170,000 clones are present, roughly 79% being singletons, with the ten largest covering roughly 1.9%. The sequenced sample consisted of PBMCs. The receptors were gathered from a woman aged 30 to 39 in good health and CMV-seropositive.

This rearrangement joins TRBV6-5 to TRBJ2-7; D is possibly TRBD1 (6 bases). Germline values: CDR1 MNHEY, CDR2 SVGAGI. Trimming pared 4 bases from V and 3 bases from J, leaving 16 bases between. The CDR3 spans 15 residues. The CDR3 loop is CASSSSGTGYYEQYF. CDR3 sequence (DNA): TGTGCCAGCAGTTCTTCAGGTACAGGGTACTACGAGCAGTACTTC.

The chain employs TRBV7-2 and TRBJ1-1; no reliable D call. There are 16 residues in the CDR3. Germline V gene data show CDR1 as SGHTA and CDR2 as FQGNSA. The V end lost 2 bases, the J end lost 5 bases, and 18 bases lay between the germline ends. Here the CDR3 DNA reads TGTGCCAGCAGCTTATCCCTAGCCCCGGGGAGAACTGAAGCTTTCTTT. It is translated as CASSLSLAPGRTEAFF.

The V call is TRBV5-1, the J call TRBJ1-2; D remains unclear. Germline lookup yields CDR1 SGHRS and CDR2 YFSETQ. This CDR3 spans 15 amino acids. Trimming removed 2 bases from V and 4 bases from J, with 15 bases in between. The CDR3 coding sequence is TGCGCCAGCAGCTTAACCCGGGAAGCGGGCTATGGCTACACCTTC. Residues: CASSLTREAGYGYTF. Together with reference TRBV5-1 and TRBJ1-2, the CDR3 gives the full variable domain: KAGVTQTPRYLIKTRGQQVTLSCSPISGHRSVSWYQQTPGQGLQFLFEYFSETQRNKGNFPGRFSGRQFSNSRSEMNVSTLELGDSALYLCASSLTREAGYGYTFGSGTRLTVV.

J is TRBJ1-2 and V is TRBV19; a possible D gene is TRBD1 (5 bases). Germline assignment: CDR1 LNHDA and CDR2 SQIVND (reference sequence). With 6 bases removed from V and 5 bases from J, the gap between germline ends came to 16 bases. The CDR3 loop spans 14 amino acids. CDR3 nucleotides: TGTGCCAGTAGGCAGGCTGGGGGAGGATATGGCTACACCTTC. It specifies CASRQAGGGYGYTF. Filled out from reference TRBV19 and TRBJ1-2, the complete variable domain reads DGGITQSPKYLFRKEGQNVTLSCEQNLNHDAMYWYRQDPGQGLRLIYYSQIVNDFQKGDIAEGYSVSREKKESFPLTVTSAQKNPTAFYLCASRQAGGGYGYTFGSGTRLTVV.

CDR3 in DNA: TGTGCCAGCAGTCCTCGACGGGCTAACTATGGCTACACCTTC. Translated: CASSPRRANYGYTF. The chain couples TRBV2 to TRBJ1-2; D is unresolved. Looked up from germline, CDR1 is SNHLY and CDR2 is FYNNEI. This CDR3 has 14 residues. The V and J ends lost 5 bases and 0 bases respectively, with 10 bases between them.

This clone was detected only once. The CDR3, as DNA: TGTGCCAGCAGCCCAAGTAGGAGCGGGACGAACACCGGGGAGCTGTTTTTT. Translation: CASSPSRSGTNTGELFF. The genes are TRBV21-1 and TRBJ2-2; TRBD2 was called by the table and not checked on the DNA. TRBV21-1 represents a pseudogene. This CDR3 has 17 residues.

Points on this clone: The same CDR3 can be traced to other DNA sequences in this sample. The chain is built from TRBV6-5 and TRBJ1-5, with 8 bases aligning to TRBD1. J lost 7 bases, V lost 5 bases, and 1 base had no gene match. This CDR3 comprises 12 residues. The germline V gene has CDR1 MNHEY and CDR2 SVGAGI. CDR3: CASSDRGQPQHF. In nucleotides, the CDR3 is TGTGCCAGCAGTGACAGGGGACAGCCCCAGCATTTT.

The chain joins TRBV6-1 to TRBJ2-6, with a tentative D call TRBD2 (5 bases). CDR1 is MNHNS, CDR2 SASEGT, per germline. The CDR3 is 14 residues long. Deletions cut 6 bases from V and 5 bases from J, with 11 bases between. The CDR3 DNA reads TGTGCCAGCAGGTGGGCGGGTTGGGCCAACGTCCTGACTTTC. It is translated as CASRWAGWANVLTF.

The V and J genes are TRBV2 and TRBJ1-6; D is unresolved. Trimming removed 4 bases from V and 8 bases from J, with 12 bases in between. The CDR3 is made up of 14 amino acids. CDR1 and CDR2 from the germline V gene are SNHLY and FYNNEI. CDR3 region: CASSVDNPDSPLHF. The CDR3 DNA follows: TGTGCCAGCAGTGTAGACAACCCCGATTCACCCCTCCACTTT.

This clone was detected only once. This rearrangement joins TRBV21-1 to TRBJ1-5; TRBD1, the D gene given by the table, was not confirmed from the DNA. TRBV21-1 is an annotated pseudogene. The CDR3 has 19 amino acids. The CDR3 DNA is TGTGCCAGCAGCAAAGGAAAAGCCCCGACAGGAGTTAGCAATCAGCCCCAGCATTTT. Translation gives CASSKGKAPTGVSNQPQHF.

This clone was detected a few times. The chain has TRBV27 and TRBJ2-4; 7 nucleotides align to TRBD2. CDR3 length equals 11 residues. The ends lost 7 bases at V and 13 bases at J; junction bases unmatched: 7. The V gene's germline CDR1 is MNHEY and CDR2 SMNVEV (reference sequence). The CDR3, as DNA: TGTGCCAGCACCTCGGGAGGTCTGCAGTACTTC. Its translation is CASTSGGLQYF.

The rearrangement joins TRBV30 to TRBJ1-1; tentatively, D is TRBD1 (6 bases). V was clipped by 3 bases and J by 2 bases, with 13 bases between them. Per germline, CDR1 GTSNPN and CDR2 SVGIG (reference sequence). CDR3 length: 14 amino acids. CDR3 loop: CAWSTGISNTEAFF. The DNA for the CDR3 is TGTGCCTGGAGCACAGGGATTTCCAACACTGAAGCTTTCTTT.

The chain's CDR3 is CAISPAGGIGTEAFF. The CDR3 bases are TGTGCCATCAGTCCGGCAGGGGGCATAGGCACTGAAGCTTTCTTT. The chain couples TRBV10-3 to TRBJ1-1; 8 bases are a match to TRBD1. Germline assignment: CDR1 ENHRY and CDR2 SYGVKD. There are 15 residues in the CDR3. V lost 5 bases, J lost 4 bases, and 9 bases stayed unmatched.

The table lists this clone with a count of one. V is TRBV18 and J is TRBJ1-5, with TRBD1 identical over 7 bases. This CDR3 spans 14 amino acids. V dropped 6 bases and J dropped 4; count of bases not matched to a gene: 6. In germline, CDR1 is KGHSH, CDR2 LQKENI. The CDR3 nucleotides are TGTGCCAGCTCGTTAGACAGGGCTAATCAGCCCCAGCATTTT. This gives the protein CASSLDRANQPQHF.

There are a few counts of this clone. The chain carries TRBV10-3 and TRBJ2-2; 16 bases align to TRBD2. The germline gives CDR1 ENHRY, CDR2 SYGVKD. The CDR3 loop spans 18 amino acids. The V gene end was trimmed by 2 bases and the J gene end by 3 bases; junction bases not matched to a gene: 3. The CDR3 region is CAISERGLAGGHTGELFF. The CDR3 coding sequence is TGTGCCATCAGTGAGAGGGGACTAGCGGGGGGGCACACCGGGGAGCTGTTTTTT.